The next 2 T cell receptor beta chains were all read from a single sample in a study of T cell clonotyping in hematopoietic cell transplantation. Using immunoSEQ multiplex PCR, the repertoire was profiled, and TCRdb retains in-frame clones only, with some absent. The data contain roughly 40,000 clones, about 95% of them singletons. Sequencing input: peripheral blood mononuclear cells. Receptors originate from a man younger than 40 in good health. Some clones in this sample may be carry-over from other donors' samples.

This clone has a single count. The V gene is TRBV11-3, the J gene TRBJ2-6; no definite D call. CDR1 is SGHNT, CDR2 YENEEA, per germline. The CDR3 contains 16 residues. V dropped 1 base and J dropped 0 bases, with 7 bases sitting between them. The CDR3 region is CASSLVLYSGANVLTF. In DNA form, the CDR3 reads TGTGCCAGCAGCTTAGTTCTGTACTCTGGGGCCAACGTCCTGACTTTC.

The rearrangement uses TRBV30 and TRBJ1-3; D unclear. Trimming removed 2 bases at V and 2 bases at J, with 1 base between. CDR3 length: 11 amino acids. Germline CDR1 reads GTSNPN; CDR2 reads SVGIG (reference sequence). CDR3 in DNA: TGTGCCTGGAGTCCTGGAAACACCATATATTTT. Translated: CAWSPGNTIYF.